This entry lists 27 T cell receptor beta chains sequenced from one sample in a study of vaccination and CD4 T cells after COVID-19. CD4+ T cells that had been cultured provided DNA sequenced with the Oncomine TCR Beta short-read assay. TCRdb re-derived calls from the PCR reads in MiXCR, one entry per CDR3 protein. The table records 11,000 or so distinct CDR3 sequences, around 58% of them present only once. No antigen has been assigned to these receptors. The treatment here: approximately nine-day PBMC culture with coronavirus spike peptide pools or control peptides (ViraFEST assay). The sample taken for sequencing was CD4+ T cells from blood, cultured in vitro. Receptor source: a human donor who had recovered from COVID-19.

The chain recombines TRBV6-1 with TRBJ2-7, with TRBD1 matching over 7 bases. Germline CDR1 is MNHNS and CDR2 is SASEGT. With 6 bases clipped from V and 4 bases from J, the junction kept 3 bases outside the gene matches. CDR3 length: 12 amino acids. The DNA of the CDR3 is TGTGCCAGCAGGACAGGGAAGTACGAGCAGTACTTC. As protein: CASRTGKYEQYF.

Relative to its sample, this clonotype is medium-sized. The chain recombines TRBV5-1 with TRBJ2-1; tentative D call: TRBD2 (6 bases). Trimming stripped 0 bases from V and 8 bases from J, with 12 bases between. The CDR3 spans 14 residues. Looked up from germline, CDR1 is SGHRS and CDR2 is YFSETQ. The chain's CDR3 is CASSLGDSSDEQFF. CDR3 coding DNA: TGCGCCAGCAGCTTGGGGGACTCGTCGGATGAGCAGTTCTTC.

CDR3 sequence reads: CAPLWSSSTGELFF. As DNA, the CDR3 is TGTGCCCCTTTATGGAGCTCGAGCACCGGGGAGCTGTTTTTT. The chain is built from TRBV7-9 and TRBJ2-2; D ambiguous. This CDR3 has 14 amino acids. The V and J ends lost 11 bases and 4 bases respectively, with 17 bases between them. CDR1 is SEHNR, CDR2 FQNEAQ, per germline (reference sequence).

The count of this clonotype is one. The chain recombines TRBV5-1 with TRBJ2-7; perhaps TRBD1 as D (6 bases). The CDR3 extends over 16 amino acids. Germline V gene lookup returns CDR1 SGHRS and CDR2 YFSETQ. V lost 0 bases and J 6 bases, leaving 19 bases between the germline ends. CDR3 region: CASSLDGNRVLSEQYF. Written as DNA, the CDR3 is TGCGCCAGCAGCTTGGACGGGAACAGGGTACTCTCCGAGCAGTACTTC.

The chain recombines TRBV7-2 with TRBJ2-5; 10 nucleotides agree with TRBD1. Germline assignment: CDR1 SGHTA and CDR2 FQGNSA. The CDR3 extends over 14 amino acids. V lost 5 bases and J lost 4; bases outside the gene matches: 4. The CDR3 sequence is CASSRRDRGETQYF. The CDR3 nucleotides read TGTGCCAGCAGCCGACGGGACAGGGGAGAGACCCAGTACTTC.

The chain uses TRBV20-1 and TRBJ2-1; D remains unclear. CDR3 length: 16 amino acids. V was pared by 6 bases and J by 0 bases, with 18 bases between. CDR1 is DFQATT, CDR2 SNEGSKA, per germline (reference sequence). CDR3 sequence reads: CSADQGRPVSYNEQFF. The CDR3 DNA is TGCAGTGCCGACCAAGGCCGGCCAGTCTCCTACAATGAGCAGTTCTTC.

V gene TRBV2 combines with J gene TRBJ2-5; D is uncertain. There are 11 residues in the CDR3. The V gene lost 7 bases and the J gene lost 1 base, with 4 bases spanning the gap. Germline lookup yields CDR1 SNHLY and CDR2 FYNNEI. In DNA, the CDR3 is TGTGCCAGCAAGGGCCAAGAGACCCAGTACTTC. Amino acid sequence: CASKGQETQYF.

This chain joins TRBV7-8 and TRBJ1-5; D is undetermined. This CDR3 is 17 amino acids long. The germline gives CDR1 SGHVS, CDR2 FQNEAQ. Trimming removed 1 base from V and 0 bases from J, with 13 bases in between. This chain's CDR3 is CASSLGVMGSSNQPQHF. CDR3 nucleotide sequence: TGTGCCAGCAGCTTAGGGGTCATGGGAAGTAGCAATCAGCCCCAGCATTTT.

The CDR3 loop is CASSFTTGGDSPLHF. CDR3 nucleotide sequence: TGTGCCAGCAGCTTTACGACAGGGGGCGATTCACCCCTCCACTTT. This chain uses TRBV7-2 with TRBJ1-6; 10 nucleotides align to TRBD1. The germline CDR1 and CDR2 sequences are SGHTA and FQGNSA. The CDR3 extends over 15 amino acids. Trimming took 3 bases from V and 8 from J; bases not matched to a gene: 4.

The chain has TRBV18 and TRBJ2-5; D unclear. The CDR3 runs 13 residues. The germline V gene encodes CDR1 KGHSH and CDR2 LQKENI. Trimming cost V 1 base and J 2 bases, with 5 bases left between them. The CDR3 protein is CASSPHSQETQYF. CDR3 DNA: TGTGCCAGCTCACCACACAGTCAAGAGACCCAGTACTTC.

This clonotype showed up just a few times. The genes are TRBV5-8 and TRBJ1-5; no clear D. This CDR3 is 13 amino acids long. V shed 7 bases and J shed 4 bases, with 12 bases lying between them. Per germline, CDR1 SGHTS and CDR2 YDEGEE. The CDR3 sequence is CASGKARNQPQHF. The CDR3 region has the DNA TGTGCCAGCGGGAAGGCAAGGAATCAGCCCCAGCATTTT.

In DNA, the CDR3 is TGTGCCAGCAGTAGGACGGAGAATGAGCAGTTCTTC. It specifies CASSRTENEQFF. V gene TRBV6-1 combines with J gene TRBJ2-1; D gene unclear. The germline CDR1 and CDR2 sequences are MNHNS and SASEGT. The CDR3 length is 12 residues. Deletions cut 5 bases from V and 7 bases from J, with 9 bases between.

The chain couples TRBV30 to TRBJ2-3, with unresolved D. CDR1 and CDR2 from the germline V gene are GTSNPN and SVGIG (reference sequence). Trimming removed 1 base from V and 2 bases from J, with 16 bases in between. CDR3 size: 16 residues. The CDR3 loop reads CAWSGSPGRATDTQYF. The CDR3 DNA sequence: TGTGCCTGGAGTGGCTCACCGGGTAGGGCCACAGATACGCAGTATTTT.

The chain is built from TRBV6-1 and TRBJ2-7; TRBD2 aligns across 16 bases. V lost 6 bases and J lost 4; bases outside the gene matches: 15. CDR3 length: 19 amino acids. CDR1 is MNHNS and CDR2 is SASEGT in the germline V gene. The chain's CDR3 is CASSSTGLAGGDRWYEQYF. The CDR3 region has the DNA TGTGCCAGCAGCTCTACGGGACTAGCGGGAGGGGATCGGTGGTACGAGCAGTACTTC.

This clonotype was counted only a few times. V and J are TRBV21-1 and TRBJ2-7; the table calls TRBD1, which could not be checked here. TRBV21-1 constitutes a pseudogene. The CDR3 consists of 13 residues. CDR3 in DNA: TGTGCCAGCAGCCCTAGGACAAACTACGAGCAGTACTTC. As protein: CASSPRTNYEQYF.

This clonotype has more than one count but fewer than ten. J is TRBJ2-2 and V is TRBV7-9; D may be TRBD2 (6 bases). The germline CDR1 and CDR2 sequences are SEHNR and FQNEAQ (reference sequence). Trimming left V 3 bases short and J 5 bases short, with 13 bases between. CDR3 length: 15 amino acids. In DNA form, the CDR3 reads TGTGCCAGCAGCTTGGGACTCCCTTTGACCGGGGAGCTGTTTTTT. As protein: CASSLGLPLTGELFF.

Details on this clonotype: The junction departs from germline at one end; a sequencing error may be responsible. The rearrangement links TRBV20-1 to TRBJ2-3; 7 bases are a match to TRBD1. Per the germline V gene, CDR1 is DFQATT and CDR2 is SNEGSKA (reference sequence). CDR3 length: 13 residues. DNA for the CDR3: TGCAGTGCTGGAGACAGGGTCACAGATACGCAGTATTTT. Encoded protein: CSAGDRVTDTQYF.

This clonotype has just one count. The genes are TRBV19 and TRBJ2-1; the D gene is possibly TRBD1 (5 bases). The germline V gene encodes CDR1 LNHDA and CDR2 SQIVND (reference sequence). The CDR3 totals 13 residues. V was clipped by 6 bases and J by 5 bases, with 11 bases between them. The CDR3 bases are TGTGCCAGTAGAAACATGGGGCACAATGAGCAGTTCTTC. Its translation is CASRNMGHNEQFF.

The V call is TRBV6-2 or TRBV6-3, the J call TRBJ2-5; a weak D match, TRBD2 (5 bases). This CDR3 has 15 residues. From germline, CDR1 is MNHEY and CDR2 SVGEGT. Trimming pared 1 base from V and 4 bases from J, leaving 13 bases between. The CDR3 nucleotides are TGTGCCAGCAGTTACTGGACTCACCTGTCAGAGACCCAGTACTTC. It codes for CASSYWTHLSETQYF.

This clonotype appeared a few times. The chain links TRBV25-1 to TRBJ2-5; TRBD1 matches 8 bases. The germline CDR1 and CDR2 sequences are MGHDK and SYGVNS. The CDR3 runs to 13 residues. J lost 5 bases, V lost 6 bases, and 5 bases had no gene match. The CDR3 DNA reads TGTGCCAGCAGACTGACAGGGGCGGAGACCCAGTACTTC. It yields the protein CASRLTGAETQYF.

This sequence joins TRBV20-1 and TRBJ1-4, with D perhaps matching TRBD1 (5 bases). This CDR3 spans 15 amino acids. Germline V gives CDR1 DFQATT, CDR2 SNEGSKA (reference sequence). Trimming removed 0 bases from V and 1 base from J, with 9 bases in between. For the CDR3, the DNA is TGCAGTGCTAGAGATGTGGGGCTAACTAATGAAAAACTGTTTTTT. As protein: CSARDVGLTNEKLFF.

The chain combines TRBV20-1 with TRBJ2-1, with D perhaps TRBD2 (5 bases). This CDR3 comprises 13 residues. Germline V lookup: CDR1 DFQATT, CDR2 SNEGSKA (reference sequence). V lost 7 bases to trimming and J lost 2 bases, with 12 bases between them. CDR3 sequence: CSGAGPTYNEQFF. In DNA, the CDR3 is TGCAGTGGGGCGGGCCCGACCTACAATGAGCAGTTCTTC.

The CDR3 DNA follows: TGCGCCAGCAGCGAAAACACGGGACAGGGTACCCATGGCTACACCTTC. This codes for CASSENTGQGTHGYTF. The chain combines TRBV5-1 with TRBJ1-2, with 9 bases identical to TRBD1. CDR3 size: 16 residues. V shed 4 bases, J shed 6 bases, and the junction held 13 bases outside the gene matches. Germline V lookup: CDR1 SGHRS, CDR2 YFSETQ. The full variable domain, rest sourced from reference TRBV5-1 and TRBJ1-2, is KAGVTQTPRYLIKTRGQQVTLSCSPISGHRSVSWYQQTPGQGLQFLFEYFSETQRNKGNFPGRFSGRQFSNSRSEMNVSTLELGDSALYLCASSENTGQGTHGYTFGSGTRLTVV.

V usage is TRBV20-1 and J usage is TRBJ2-1; 10 nucleotides match TRBD2. The trim removed 6 bases at V and 2 bases at J, leaving 1 base unmatched. The CDR3 contains 13 residues. Germline-derived CDR1 and CDR2 are DFQATT and SNEGSKA (reference sequence). The CDR3 nucleotides read TGCAGTGCCGGGACTAGCGCCTACAATGAGCAGTTCTTC. Encoded protein: CSAGTSAYNEQFF.

This clonotype was counted between two and nine times. The rearrangement joins TRBV24-1 to TRBJ2-1; D remains unclear. CDR3 length equals 11 residues. V dropped 3 bases and J dropped 8 bases, with 4 bases sitting between them. Germline-derived CDR1 and CDR2 are KGHDR and SFDVKD. This CDR3 is CATSDIHEQFF. CDR3 sequence (DNA): TGTGCCACCAGTGATATACATGAGCAGTTCTTC.

The count of this clonotype is one. V usage is TRBV12-5 and J usage is TRBJ1-1; TRBD1 aligns across 9 bases. The CDR3 totals 15 residues. Trimming cost V 6 bases and J 0 bases; bases outside gene matches: 5. Per germline, CDR1 LGHNT and CDR2 FRNRAP. CDR3 bases: TGTGCTAGTGGCCCCGGACAGGGGCTGAACACTGAAGCTTTCTTT. Protein: CASGPGQGLNTEAFF. The full variable domain, rest sourced from reference TRBV12-5 and TRBJ1-1, is DARVTQTPRHKVTEMGQEVTMRCQPILGHNTVFWYRQTMMQGLELLAYFRNRAPLDDSGMPKDRFSAEMPDATLATLKIQPSEPRDSAVYFCASGPGQGLNTEAFFGQGTRLTVV.

Here the CDR3 reads CASTLRGGNQPQHF. The CDR3 DNA is TGTGCCAGCACCCTAAGGGGGGGCAATCAGCCCCAGCATTTT. The rearrangement uses TRBV28 and TRBJ1-5; TRBD1 is a possible D gene (6 bases). The CDR3 covers 14 residues. Germline lookup yields CDR1 MDHEN and CDR2 SYDVKM. Trimming shortened V by 7 bases and J by 2 bases, and 12 bases separated the two germline ends.